The TCR beta chain described here comes from a study of blood T cell repertoires in COVID-19. For the study at large: COVID-19 samples collected from the United States, Italy and Spain covered acute and convalescent phases. PBMCs, B-cell-depleted T cells, or T cells were the source of the cDNA or gDNA that made up the material.

Those enrolled in Seattle joined during active infection and were followed longitudinally afterward. Authors' methods: Reference gene primer amplification gave estimated nucleated cell counts. Assay: immunoSEQ multiplex PCR; the TCRdb copy retains only in-frame clones and omits some. V and J calls and clone size are those listed in that table; D and trimming were worked out from the DNA. The table shows about 68,000 clones, with about 85% occurring only once. Germline CDR1 MNHNS, CDR2 SASEGT. This CDR3 has 14 residues. J was trimmed by 0 bases and V by 6 bases; bases with no gene match: 3. Sequencing used peripheral blood. This chain links TRBV6-1 with TRBJ2-7; 9 bases map to TRBD1. The sequence derives from a woman in her 50s with COVID-19, enrolled during active disease. CDR3 DNA: TGTGCCAGCAGCCGACAGGGGGTCTCCTACGAGCAGTACTTC. It translates to CASSRQGVSYEQYF.